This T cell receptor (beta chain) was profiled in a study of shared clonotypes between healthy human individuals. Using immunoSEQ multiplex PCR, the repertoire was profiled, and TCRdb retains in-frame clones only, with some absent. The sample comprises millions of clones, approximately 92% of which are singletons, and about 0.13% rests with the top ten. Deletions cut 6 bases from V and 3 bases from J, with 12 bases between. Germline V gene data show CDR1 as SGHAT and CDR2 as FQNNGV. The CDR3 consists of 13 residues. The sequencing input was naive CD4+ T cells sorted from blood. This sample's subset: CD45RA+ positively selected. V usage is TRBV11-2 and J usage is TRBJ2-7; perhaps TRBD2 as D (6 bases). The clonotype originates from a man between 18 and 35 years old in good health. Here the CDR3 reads CASSPEGGYEQYF. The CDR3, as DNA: TGTGCCAGCAGTCCGGAGGGTGGCTACGAGCAGTACTTC. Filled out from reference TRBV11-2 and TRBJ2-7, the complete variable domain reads EAGVAQSPRYKIIEKRQSVAFWCNPISGHATLYWYQQILGQGPKLLIQFQNNGVVDDSQLPKDRFSAERLKGVDSTLKIQPAKLEDSAVYLCASSPEGGYEQYFGPGTRLTVT.